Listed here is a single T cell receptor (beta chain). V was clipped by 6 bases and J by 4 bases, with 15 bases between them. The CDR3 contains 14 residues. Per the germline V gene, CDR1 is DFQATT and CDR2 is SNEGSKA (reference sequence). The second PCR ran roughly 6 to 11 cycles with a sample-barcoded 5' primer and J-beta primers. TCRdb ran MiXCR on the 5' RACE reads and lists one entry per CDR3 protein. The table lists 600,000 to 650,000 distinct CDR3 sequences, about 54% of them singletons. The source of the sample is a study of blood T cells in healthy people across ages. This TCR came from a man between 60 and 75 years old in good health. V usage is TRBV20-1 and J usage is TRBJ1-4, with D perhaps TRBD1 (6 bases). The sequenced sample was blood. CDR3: CSAGRGKVNEKLFF. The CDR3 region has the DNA TGCAGTGCCGGAAGGGGGAAGGTTAATGAAAAACTGTTTTTT.